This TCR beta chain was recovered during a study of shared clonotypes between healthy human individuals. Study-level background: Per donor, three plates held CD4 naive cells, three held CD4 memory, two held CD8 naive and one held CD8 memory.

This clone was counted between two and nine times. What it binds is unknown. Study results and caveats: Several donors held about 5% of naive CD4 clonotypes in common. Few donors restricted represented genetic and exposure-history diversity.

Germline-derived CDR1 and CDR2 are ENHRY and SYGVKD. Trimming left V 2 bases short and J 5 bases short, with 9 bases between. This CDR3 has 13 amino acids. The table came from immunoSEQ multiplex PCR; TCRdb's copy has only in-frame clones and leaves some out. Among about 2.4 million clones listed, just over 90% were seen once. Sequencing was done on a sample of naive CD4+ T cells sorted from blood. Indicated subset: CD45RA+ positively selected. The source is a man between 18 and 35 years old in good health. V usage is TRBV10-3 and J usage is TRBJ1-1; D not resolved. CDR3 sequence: CAISEIGSTEAFF. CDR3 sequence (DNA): TGTGCCATCAGTGAGATTGGGAGTACTGAAGCTTTCTTT.